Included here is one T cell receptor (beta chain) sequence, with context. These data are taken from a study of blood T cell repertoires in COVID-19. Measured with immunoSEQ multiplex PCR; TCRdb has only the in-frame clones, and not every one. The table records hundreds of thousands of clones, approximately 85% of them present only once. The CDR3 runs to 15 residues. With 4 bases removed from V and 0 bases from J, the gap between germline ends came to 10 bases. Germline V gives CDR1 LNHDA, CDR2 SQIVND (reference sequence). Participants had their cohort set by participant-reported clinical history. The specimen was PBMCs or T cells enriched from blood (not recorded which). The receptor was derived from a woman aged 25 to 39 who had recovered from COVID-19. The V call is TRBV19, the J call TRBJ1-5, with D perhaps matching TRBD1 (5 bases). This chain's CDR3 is CASSKGPSSNQPQHF. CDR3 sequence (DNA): TGTGCCAGTAGTAAGGGGCCCAGTAGCAATCAGCCCCAGCATTTT.